Below are 22 T cell receptor beta chains sequenced from a single sample in a study of identical twins. TCRdb reprocessed the 5' RACE reads with MiXCR, giving one entry per CDR3 protein. Found here are 550,000 to 700,000 distinct CDR3 sequences, roughly 9.5% of them singletons; the top ten hold more than 2.5%. This sample was also put to use in a study of yellow fever vaccine responses in identical twins.

The sequenced sample was PBMCs. The receptors stem from a woman aged 18-29 years in good health.

This clonotype was detected ten times or more. The chain has TRBV6-5 and TRBJ2-1; TRBD1 aligns across 10 bases. Germline V lookup: CDR1 MNHEY, CDR2 SVGAGI. Trimming at V came to 0 bases and at J to 7 bases, leaving 6 bases not matched to a gene. This CDR3 comprises 16 residues. The CDR3 DNA follows: TGTGCCAGCAGTTACTCGGGGACAGGGGTAGTTAATGAGCAGTTCTTC. Its translation: CASSYSGTGVVNEQFF.

This clonotype showed up just a few times. V is TRBV29-1 and J is TRBJ2-5; no firm D call. CDR1 is SQVTM and CDR2 is ANQGSEA in the germline V gene. The CDR3 totals 10 residues. V dropped 2 bases and J dropped 5 bases, with 3 bases sitting between them. CDR3 in DNA: TGCAGCGTTGAAATGGAGACCCAGTACTTC. Translated: CSVEMETQYF.

The J gene is TRBJ2-5, the V gene TRBV20-1; D possibly corresponds to TRBD1 (6 bases). There are 15 residues in the CDR3. CDR1 and CDR2 from the germline V gene are DFQATT and SNEGSKA (reference sequence). Trimming cost V 2 bases and J 2 bases, with 15 bases left between them. This CDR3 is CSARSTGLRQETQYF. CDR3 coding DNA: TGCAGTGCTAGATCAACAGGGTTGAGGCAAGAGACCCAGTACTTC.

This clonotype was counted at least ten times. The rearrangement uses TRBV7-9 and TRBJ1-6; D unresolved. The V and J ends lost 2 bases and 8 bases respectively, with 7 bases between them. Per the germline V gene, CDR1 is SEHNR and CDR2 is FQNEAQ (reference sequence). The length of the CDR3 is 13 residues. In nucleotides, the CDR3 is TGTGCCAGCAGCTTACGGCAAGATTCACCCCTCCACTTT. Translating it yields CASSLRQDSPLHF.

This clonotype was seen only a few times. The rearrangement links TRBV28 to TRBJ2-2; TRBD2 matches 7 bases. The trim removed 4 bases at V and 5 bases at J, leaving 13 bases unmatched. The CDR3 runs 17 residues. Germline CDR1 reads MDHEN; CDR2 reads SYDVKM. The CDR3 sequence is CASSSARPAGSTGELFF. In DNA form, the CDR3 reads TGTGCCAGCAGTTCCGCCCGTCCAGCGGGAAGTACCGGGGAGCTGTTTTTT. Supplemented by reference TRBV28 and TRBJ2-2, the full variable domain reads DVKVTQSSRYLVKRTGEKVFLECVQDMDHENMFWYRQDPGLGLRLIYFSYDVKMKEKGDIPEGYSVSREKKERFSLILESASTNQTSMYLCASSSARPAGSTGELFFGEGSRLTVL.

This clonotype was seen a handful of times. This chain joins TRBV9 and TRBJ2-2, with D possibly TRBD2 on 6 matching bases. Trimming left V 2 bases short and J 4 bases short, with 9 bases between. CDR1 is SGDLS and CDR2 is YYNGEE in the germline V gene. The CDR3 is 14 amino acids. CDR3 DNA sequence: TGTGCCAGCAGCGTGACTAGAAGCACCGGGGAGCTGTTTTTT. It specifies CASSVTRSTGELFF.

The CDR3 region is CASSFELEGETQYF. As DNA, the CDR3 is TGTGCCAGCAGCTTTGAGTTGGAGGGGGAGACCCAGTACTTC. The chain has TRBV7-9 and TRBJ2-5; D possibly corresponds to TRBD2 (6 bases). CDR3 length: 14 residues. V was cut by 3 bases and J by 5 bases, with 13 bases left in between. The germline V gene has CDR1 SEHNR and CDR2 FQNEAQ (reference sequence).

This chain uses TRBV20-1 with TRBJ2-7; TRBD2 agrees at 8 bases. The germline CDR1 and CDR2 sequences are DFQATT and SNEGSKA (reference sequence). J gave up 2 bases and V 5 bases, and 11 bases lay outside the gene matches. The CDR3 consists of 15 residues. The CDR3 protein is CSAGLGSGGPYEQYF. The DNA of the CDR3 is TGCAGTGCTGGCTTGGGGAGCGGGGGTCCCTACGAGCAGTACTTC.

This clonotype has at least ten counts. This rearrangement joins TRBV4-3 to TRBJ2-3; 11 nucleotides agree with TRBD2. CDR3 length equals 16 residues. Looked up from germline, CDR1 is LGHNA and CDR2 is YSLEER. Losses at the gene ends were 4 bases for V and 0 bases for J; bases not matched to a gene: 3. The CDR3 spells CASSPGLAASTDTQYF. For the CDR3, the DNA is TGCGCCAGCAGCCCGGGACTAGCGGCCAGCACAGATACGCAGTATTTT.

The rearrangement uses TRBV7-9 and TRBJ1-1, with D perhaps matching TRBD1 (6 bases). Trimming left V 3 bases short and J 8 bases short, with 10 bases between. The CDR3 covers 12 residues. The germline gives CDR1 SEHNR, CDR2 FQNEAQ (reference sequence). In DNA, the CDR3 is TGTGCCAGCAGCTTCGACCAGGGGGAAGCTTTCTTT. Translated: CASSFDQGEAFF.

The sample holds many counts of this clonotype. This chain links TRBV6-5 with TRBJ2-7; D not certain. V was pared by 0 bases and J by 5 bases, with 2 bases between. Germline V gene data show CDR1 as MNHEY and CDR2 as SVGAGI. The CDR3 extends over 11 amino acids. CDR3 sequence: CASSYSHEQYF. DNA of the CDR3: TGTGCCAGCAGTTACTCTCACGAGCAGTACTTC.

The chain recombines TRBV18 with TRBJ2-7, with D maybe TRBD1 (5 bases). Trimming took off 6 bases at V and 2 bases at J, with 11 bases between the two ends. CDR3 length: 13 amino acids. CDR1 and CDR2 from the germline V gene are KGHSH and LQKENI. CDR3 nucleotide sequence: TGTGCCAGCTCGATAAAACAGGCCTACGAGCAGTACTTC. Translated: CASSIKQAYEQYF.

This clonotype came up a few times. The chain employs TRBV12-3 or TRBV12-4 and TRBJ2-7, with TRBD1 matching over 10 bases. V lost 6 bases, J lost 3 bases, and 8 bases stayed unmatched. The CDR3 contains 15 residues. The CDR3 nucleotides are TGTGCCAGCAGCCCGGGACAGGGGTTTCTCTACGAGCAGTACTTC. This codes for CASSPGQGFLYEQYF.

The sample holds a few counts of this clonotype. The chain links TRBV4-1 to TRBJ2-1, with D perhaps given as TRBD1 or TRBD2 (5 bases each). Trimming removed 7 bases at V and 9 bases at J, with 10 bases between. CDR3 size: 11 residues. The germline V gene encodes CDR1 MGHRA and CDR2 YSYEKL. The CDR3: CASIGGSEQFF. As DNA, the CDR3 is TGCGCCAGCATTGGGGGAAGTGAGCAGTTCTTC.

This clonotype was seen a handful of times. This chain links TRBV28 with TRBJ2-2; D not resolved. This CDR3 contains 14 residues. V lost 6 bases, J lost 10 bases, and 18 bases lay in between. Germline-derived CDR1 and CDR2 are MDHEN and SYDVKM. The CDR3 protein is CASRFWGQVEELFF. The CDR3 bases are TGTGCCAGCAGGTTCTGGGGTCAGGTAGAGGAGCTGTTTTTT.

This clonotype was seen a handful of times. This sequence joins TRBV29-1 and TRBJ2-7; 8 nucleotides agree with TRBD1. After removal of 2 bases from V and 1 base from J, the junction contained 4 bases not matched to a gene. Per germline, CDR1 SQVTM and CDR2 ANQGSEA. CDR3 length: 14 amino acids. The CDR3 region has the DNA TGCAGCGTTGAAAGGACAGGGAAGTCCTACGAGCAGTACTTC. Its translation is CSVERTGKSYEQYF.

Ten or more counts support this clonotype. The chain combines TRBV5-4 with TRBJ2-1; D is perhaps TRBD1 (6 bases). CDR1 and CDR2 from the germline V gene are SGHNT and YYREEE (reference sequence). The V gene lost 4 bases and the J gene lost 6 bases, with 14 bases spanning the gap. The CDR3 has 14 residues. CDR3 sequence: CASSHDRLSNEQFF. The CDR3 DNA is TGTGCCAGCAGCCATGACAGGTTGAGCAATGAGCAGTTCTTC.

This clonotype has only a few counts. The rearrangement uses TRBV12-3 or TRBV12-4 and TRBJ2-6; 14 bases fit TRBD2. The trim removed 6 bases at V and 0 bases at J, leaving 4 bases unmatched. This CDR3 is 18 amino acids long. CDR3 sequence: CASRGTSGGSSGANVLTF. The CDR3 DNA is TGTGCCAGCAGGGGGACTAGCGGGGGTAGCTCTGGGGCCAACGTCCTGACTTTC.

This clonotype was observed a handful of times. The chain has TRBV15 and TRBJ2-5; D possibly uses TRBD1 or TRBD2 (5 bases each). Germline CDR1 LNHNV, CDR2 YYDKDF (reference sequence). V shed 0 bases and J shed 4 bases, with 9 bases lying between them. The CDR3 is made up of 14 amino acids. DNA for the CDR3: TGTGCCACCAGCAGAGATGGGGGATTAGAGACCCAGTACTTC. It is translated as CATSRDGGLETQYF.

This clonotype occurred many times. V and J are TRBV9 and TRBJ2-2; the match to TRBD2 covers 8 bases. Germline lookup yields CDR1 SGDLS and CDR2 YYNGEE. CDR3 length equals 14 residues. V was pared by 3 bases and J by 6 bases, with 4 bases of the junction left unmatched. In DNA form, the CDR3 reads TGTGCCAGCAGCGCATGGACTAGCCCCGGGGAGCTGTTTTTT. This encodes CASSAWTSPGELFF.

In its sample, this clonotype was seen a few times. The CDR3 is CASTQQGWGQPQHF. The CDR3 DNA reads TGTGCCAGCACTCAACAGGGATGGGGTCAGCCCCAGCATTTT. The J gene is TRBJ1-5, the V gene TRBV12-3 or TRBV12-4; D possibly corresponds to TRBD1 (6 bases). The CDR3 extends over 14 amino acids. V gave up 7 bases and J gave up 6 bases, with 16 bases separating them.

There are a few counts of this clonotype. One end of the junction fails to match germline, which may point to a read error. The genes are TRBV7-7 and TRBJ2-2; a possible D gene is TRBD2 (6 bases). From germline, CDR1 is SSHAT and CDR2 FNYEAQ (reference sequence). The CDR3 totals 15 residues. As DNA, the CDR3 is TGTGCTAGCAGCCGGGGACCCGGGGGTACCGGGGAGCTGTTTTTT. As protein: CASSRGPGGTGELFF.